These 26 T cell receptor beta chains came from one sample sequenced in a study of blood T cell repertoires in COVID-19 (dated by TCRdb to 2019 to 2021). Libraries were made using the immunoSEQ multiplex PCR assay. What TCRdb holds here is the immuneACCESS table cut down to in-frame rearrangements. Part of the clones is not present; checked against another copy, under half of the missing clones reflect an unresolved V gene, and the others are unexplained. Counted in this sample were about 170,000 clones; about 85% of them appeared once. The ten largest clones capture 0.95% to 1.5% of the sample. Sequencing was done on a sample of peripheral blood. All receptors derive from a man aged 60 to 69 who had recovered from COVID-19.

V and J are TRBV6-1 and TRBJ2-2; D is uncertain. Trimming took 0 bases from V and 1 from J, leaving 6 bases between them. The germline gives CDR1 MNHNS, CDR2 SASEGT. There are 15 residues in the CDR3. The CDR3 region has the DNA TGTGCCAGCAGTGAAGCGCGGCAGAACACCGGGGAGCTGTTTTTT. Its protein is CASSEARQNTGELFF.

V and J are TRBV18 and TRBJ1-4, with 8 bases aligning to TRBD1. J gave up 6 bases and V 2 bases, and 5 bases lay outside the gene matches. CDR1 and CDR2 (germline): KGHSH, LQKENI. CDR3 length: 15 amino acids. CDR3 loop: CASSPNGQGDEKLFF. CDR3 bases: TGTGCCAGCTCACCAAATGGACAGGGTGATGAAAAACTGTTTTTT. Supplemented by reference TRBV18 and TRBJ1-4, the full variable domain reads NAGVMQNPRHLVRRRGQEARLRCSPMKGHSHVYWYRQLPEEGLKFMVYLQKENIIDESGMPKERFSAEFPKEGPSILRIQQVVRGDSAAYFCASSPNGQGDEKLFFGSGTQLSVL.

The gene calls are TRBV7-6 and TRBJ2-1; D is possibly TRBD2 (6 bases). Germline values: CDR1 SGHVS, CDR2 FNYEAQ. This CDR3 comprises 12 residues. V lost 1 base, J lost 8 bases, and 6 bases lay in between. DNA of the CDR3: TGTGCCAGCAGCTTAGGCGGGGATGAGCAGTTCTTC. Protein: CASSLGGDEQFF.

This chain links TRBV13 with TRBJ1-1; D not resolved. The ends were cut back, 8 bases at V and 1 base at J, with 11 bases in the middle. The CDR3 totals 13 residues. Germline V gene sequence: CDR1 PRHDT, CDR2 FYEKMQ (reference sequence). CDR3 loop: CASLGGRNTEAFF. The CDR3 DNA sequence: TGTGCCAGCCTCGGAGGGAGGAACACTGAAGCTTTCTTT.

CDR3 amino acids: CASSLTGQGVDGYTF. The CDR3 bases are TGTGCCAGCAGCTTAACAGGACAGGGGGTAGATGGCTACACCTTC. The chain is built from TRBV7-3 and TRBJ1-2; 10 positions match TRBD1. CDR1 is SGHTA and CDR2 is FQGTGA in the germline V gene. The CDR3 contains 15 residues. Unmatched junction bases numbered 4, after V lost 0 bases and J lost 6 bases.

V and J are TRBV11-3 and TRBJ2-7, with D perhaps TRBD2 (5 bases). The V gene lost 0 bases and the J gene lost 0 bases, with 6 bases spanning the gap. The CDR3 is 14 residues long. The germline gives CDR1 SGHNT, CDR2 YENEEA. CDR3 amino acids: CASSLEGSSYEQYF. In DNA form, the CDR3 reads TGTGCCAGCAGCTTAGAGGGGAGCTCCTACGAGCAGTACTTC.

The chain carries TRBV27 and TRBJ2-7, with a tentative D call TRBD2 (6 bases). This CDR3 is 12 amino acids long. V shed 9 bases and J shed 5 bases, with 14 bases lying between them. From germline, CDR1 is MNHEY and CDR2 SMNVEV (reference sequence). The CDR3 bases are TGTGCCAGTGCGGGACCATGGCACGAGCAGTACTTC. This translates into CASAGPWHEQYF.

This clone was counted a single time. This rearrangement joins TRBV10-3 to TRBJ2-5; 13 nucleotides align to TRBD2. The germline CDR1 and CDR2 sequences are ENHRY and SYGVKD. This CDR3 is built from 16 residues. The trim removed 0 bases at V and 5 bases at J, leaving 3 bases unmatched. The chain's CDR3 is CAISESWTSGGETQYF. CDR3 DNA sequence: TGTGCCATCAGTGAGTCCTGGACTAGCGGGGGTGAGACCCAGTACTTC.

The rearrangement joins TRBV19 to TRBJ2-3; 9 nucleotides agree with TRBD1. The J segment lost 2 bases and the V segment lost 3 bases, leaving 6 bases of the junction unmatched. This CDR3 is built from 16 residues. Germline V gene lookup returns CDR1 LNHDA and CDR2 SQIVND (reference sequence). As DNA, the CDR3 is TGTGCCAGTAGTATGGCCGGGACAGGGACCACAGATACGCAGTATTTT. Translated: CASSMAGTGTTDTQYF.

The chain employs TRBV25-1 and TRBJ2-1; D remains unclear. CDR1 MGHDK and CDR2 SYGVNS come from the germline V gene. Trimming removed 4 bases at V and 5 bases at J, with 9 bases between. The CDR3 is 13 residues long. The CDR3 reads CASSAKRNNEQFF. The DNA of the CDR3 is TGTGCCAGCAGTGCAAAGAGAAACAATGAGCAGTTCTTC.

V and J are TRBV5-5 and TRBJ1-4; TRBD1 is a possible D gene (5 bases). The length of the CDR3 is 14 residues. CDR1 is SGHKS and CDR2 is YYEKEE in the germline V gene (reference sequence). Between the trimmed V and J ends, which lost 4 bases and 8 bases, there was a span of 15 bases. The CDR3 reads CASSPWGEGEKLFF. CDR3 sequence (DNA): TGTGCCAGCAGCCCCTGGGGGGAGGGGGAAAAACTGTTTTTT.

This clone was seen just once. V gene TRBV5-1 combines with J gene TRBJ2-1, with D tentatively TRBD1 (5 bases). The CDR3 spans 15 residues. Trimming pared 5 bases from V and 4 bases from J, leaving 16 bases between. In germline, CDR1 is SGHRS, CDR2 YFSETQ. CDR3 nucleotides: TGCGCCAGCAGGGCAGGGTGGGAAGGATACAATGAGCAGTTCTTC. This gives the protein CASRAGWEGYNEQFF.

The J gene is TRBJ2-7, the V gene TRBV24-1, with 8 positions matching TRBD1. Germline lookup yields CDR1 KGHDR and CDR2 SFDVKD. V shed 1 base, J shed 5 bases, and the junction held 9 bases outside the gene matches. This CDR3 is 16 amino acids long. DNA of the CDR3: TGTGCCACCAGTGATTTAGGAGACAGGGGACTCCACGAGCAGTACTTC. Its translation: CATSDLGDRGLHEQYF.

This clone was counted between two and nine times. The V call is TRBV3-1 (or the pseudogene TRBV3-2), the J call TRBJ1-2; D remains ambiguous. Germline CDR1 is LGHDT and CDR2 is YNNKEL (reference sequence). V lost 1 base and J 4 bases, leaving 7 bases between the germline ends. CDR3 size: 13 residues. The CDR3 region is CASSQGGVYGYTF. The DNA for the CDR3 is TGTGCCAGCAGCCAAGGTGGAGTCTATGGCTACACCTTC.

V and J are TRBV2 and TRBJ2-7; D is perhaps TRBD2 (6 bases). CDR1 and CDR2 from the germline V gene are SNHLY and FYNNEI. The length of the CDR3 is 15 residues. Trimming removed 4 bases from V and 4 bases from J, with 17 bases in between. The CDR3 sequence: CASSASPSGSYEQYF. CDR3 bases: TGTGCCAGCAGTGCCTCCCCCTCCGGGAGTTACGAGCAGTACTTC. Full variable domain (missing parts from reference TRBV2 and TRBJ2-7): EPEVTQTPSHQVTQMGQEVILRCVPISNHLYFYWYRQILGQKVEFLVSFYNNEISEKSEIFDDQFSVERPDGSNFTLKIRSTKLEDSAMYFCASSASPSGSYEQYFGPGTRLTVT.

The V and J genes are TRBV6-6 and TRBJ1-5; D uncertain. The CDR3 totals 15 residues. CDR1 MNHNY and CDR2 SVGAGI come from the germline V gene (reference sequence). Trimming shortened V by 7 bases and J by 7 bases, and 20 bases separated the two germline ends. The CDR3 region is CASIPERGSEQPQHF. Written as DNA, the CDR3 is TGTGCCAGCATCCCGGAGAGAGGGTCTGAACAGCCCCAGCATTTT.

CDR3 bases: TGTGCCAGCAGGCCTCGGCGGGGTAGGTCCCAGTACTTC. Amino acids: CASRPRRGRSQYF. The chain combines TRBV21-1 with TRBJ2-5; the DNA was not used to check the table's D call, TRBD2. TRBV21-1 is noted as a pseudogene. CDR3 length: 13 amino acids.

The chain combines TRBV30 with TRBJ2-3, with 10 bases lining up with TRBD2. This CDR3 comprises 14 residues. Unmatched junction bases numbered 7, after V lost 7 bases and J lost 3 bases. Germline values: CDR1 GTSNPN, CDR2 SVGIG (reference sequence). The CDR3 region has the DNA TGTGCCTCGGATCTAGCGGGAGTAACAGATACGCAGTATTTT. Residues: CASDLAGVTDTQYF.

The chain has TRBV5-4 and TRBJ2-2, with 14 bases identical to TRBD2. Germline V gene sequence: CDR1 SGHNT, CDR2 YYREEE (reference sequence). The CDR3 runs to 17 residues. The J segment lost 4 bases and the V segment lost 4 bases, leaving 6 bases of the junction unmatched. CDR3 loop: CASSLGLAGAVTGELFF. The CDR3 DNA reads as TGTGCCAGCAGCCTGGGACTAGCGGGGGCCGTCACCGGGGAGCTGTTTTTT.

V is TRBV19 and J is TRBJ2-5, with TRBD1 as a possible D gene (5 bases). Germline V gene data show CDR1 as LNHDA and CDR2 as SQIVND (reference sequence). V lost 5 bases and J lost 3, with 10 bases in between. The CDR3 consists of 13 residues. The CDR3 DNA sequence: TGTGCCAGTAGTCCAGGGATGGAAGAGACCCAGTACTTC. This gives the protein CASSPGMEETQYF.

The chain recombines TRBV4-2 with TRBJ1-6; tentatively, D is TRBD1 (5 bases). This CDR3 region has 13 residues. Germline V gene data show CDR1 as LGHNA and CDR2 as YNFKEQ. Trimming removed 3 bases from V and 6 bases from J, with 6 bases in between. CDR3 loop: CASSQTVNSPLHF. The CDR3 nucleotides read TGTGCCAGCAGCCAGACAGTTAATTCACCCCTCCACTTT.

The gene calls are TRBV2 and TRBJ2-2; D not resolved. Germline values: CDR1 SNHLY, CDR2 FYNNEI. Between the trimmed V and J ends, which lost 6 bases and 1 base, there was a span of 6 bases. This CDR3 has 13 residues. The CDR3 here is CASRAKNTGELFF. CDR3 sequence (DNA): TGTGCCAGCAGGGCCAAGAACACCGGGGAGCTGTTTTTT.

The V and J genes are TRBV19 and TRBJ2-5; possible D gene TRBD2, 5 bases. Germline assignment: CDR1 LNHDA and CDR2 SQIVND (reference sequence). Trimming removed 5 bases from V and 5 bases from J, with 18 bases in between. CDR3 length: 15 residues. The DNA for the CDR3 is TGTGCCAGTAGTGTAATTGGGAGTCCTTGGGAGACCCAGTACTTC. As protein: CASSVIGSPWETQYF.

CDR3 loop: CASSFLTGPSYEQYF. The DNA of the CDR3 is TGTGCCAGCAGCTTCTTGACAGGGCCTTCCTACGAGCAGTACTTC. V usage is TRBV11-3 and J usage is TRBJ2-7; 7 bases line up with TRBD1. Looked up from germline, CDR1 is SGHNT and CDR2 is YENEEA. J was trimmed by 1 base and V by 3 bases; bases with no gene match: 6. CDR3 size: 15 residues.

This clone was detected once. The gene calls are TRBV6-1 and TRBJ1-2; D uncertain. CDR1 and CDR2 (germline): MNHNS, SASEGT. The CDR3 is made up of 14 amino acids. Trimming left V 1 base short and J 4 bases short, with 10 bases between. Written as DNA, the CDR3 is TGTGCCAGCAGTGAAGACGGTTCCGTCTATGGCTACACCTTC. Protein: CASSEDGSVYGYTF.

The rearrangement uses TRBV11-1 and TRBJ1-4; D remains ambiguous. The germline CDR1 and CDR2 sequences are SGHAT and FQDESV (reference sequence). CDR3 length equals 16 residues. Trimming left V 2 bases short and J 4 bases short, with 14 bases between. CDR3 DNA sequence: TGTGCCAGCAGCTTAAATAGCGGACGGATTAATGAAAAACTGTTTTTT. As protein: CASSLNSGRINEKLFF.